These T cell receptor beta chains were read from a single sample in a study of STAT5B mutations in CD4+ large granular lymphocyte leukemia. TCRdb's table, derived via immunoSEQ multiplex PCR, lists solely in-frame clones and lacks some. The repertoire includes approximately 36,000 clones, 75% to 85% of them detected once, and 0.45% to 0.6% sits in the top ten. Specimen: CD4+ T cells from blood buffy coats. These TCRs come from a human donor in good health. Both conserved end residues are part of each CDR3. D genes are given only for firm matches. The listing skips clone size in some rows; elsewhere it reads once, few, many or a size class.

abundance | j_gene | d_gene | v_gene | CDR3nt | CDR3aa
NA | TRBJ2-5 | TRBD2 | TRBV2 | TGTGCCAGCAGTGAAGGGTCTAGCGGCCAAGAGACCCAGTACTTC | CASSEGSSGQETQYF
NA | TRBJ1-2 | TRBD1 | TRBV6-5 | TGTGCCAGCAGTTCCTATGAGGGGGCGACCAGCTATGGCTACACCTTC | CASSSYEGATSYGYTF
NA | TRBJ2-7 | TRBD2 | TRBV6-5 | TGTGCCAGCAGCCGCCGGACTAGCGGGGACTACGAGCAGTACTTC | CASSRRTSGDYEQYF
NA | TRBJ1-2 | NA | TRBV7-8 | TGTGCCAGCACCAGTCAAGGGCGATCCCTCGCTAACTATGGCTACACCTTC | CASTSQGRSLANYGYTF
NA | TRBJ2-7 | NA | TRBV10-3 | TGTGCCATCAGTTCCTCGCGGGTCTCCTACGAGCAGTACTTC | CAISSSRVSYEQYF
NA | TRBJ2-5 | NA | TRBV30 | TGTGCCTGGAGTGTAGGTGGAGATCAAGAGACCCAGTACTTC | CAWSVGGDQETQYF
few | TRBJ1-5 | NA | TRBV27 | TGTGCCAGCAGCCAGGTGGGCAGCAATCAGCCCCAGCATTTT | CASSQVGSNQPQHF
few | TRBJ1-4 | TRBD1 | TRBV19 | TGTGCCAGTAGTAGGGGACAGGGTAATGAAAAACTGTTTTTT | CASSRGQGNEKLFF
NA | TRBJ1-2 | NA | TRBV7-9 | TGTGCCAGCAGCTTAGCGGGGGGCGCGGGCTATGGCTACACCTTC | CASSLAGGAGYGYTF
NA | TRBJ1-1 | NA | TRBV7-9 | TGTGCCAGCAGCCCCCGGATTAGCGATGAAGCTTTCTTT | CASSPRISDEAFF
NA | TRBJ2-7 | NA | TRBV5-6 | TGTGCCAGCAGCTTGGGTCAGATCTACGAGCAGTACTTC | CASSLGQIYEQYF
NA | TRBJ2-1 | TRBD1 | TRBV6-5 | TGTGCCAGCAGTTCCGAGACAGGGGTGGCTTACAATGAGCAGTTCTTC | CASSSETGVAYNEQFF
NA | TRBJ2-1 | NA | TRBV7-3 | TGTGCCAGCAGCTTAAGAGGGGGCTCCTACAATGAGCAGTTCTTC | CASSLRGGSYNEQFF
NA | TRBJ2-6 | TRBD2 | TRBV15 | TGTGCCACCGGGCTAGCGGGCAATTCTGGGGCCAACGTCCTGACTTTC | CATGLAGNSGANVLTF
once | TRBJ1-2 | TRBD1 | TRBV10-3 | TGTGCCATCAGCCAGGACAGGGGAGCTAACTATGGCTACACCTTC | CAISQDRGANYGYTF
NA | TRBJ2-4 | NA | TRBV2 | TGTGCCAGCCGGTACAGGATTGCCAAAAACATTCAGTACTTC | CASRYRIAKNIQYF
NA | TRBJ2-7 | NA | TRBV6-6 | TGTGCCAGCACCCCCGGGGAACGGGGTGGGGAGCAGTACTTC | CASTPGERGGEQYF
NA | TRBJ2-7 | TRBD2 | TRBV27 | TGTGCCAGCAGCGACGTGAGGACTAGCGCGAACTACGAGCAGTACTTC | CASSDVRTSANYEQYF
NA | TRBJ1-6 | NA | TRBV12-5 | TGTGCTAGTGGTTTGGTATTCTCGTCCCTCCACTTT | CASGLVFSSLHF
NA | TRBJ1-2 | NA | TRBV4-3 | TGCGCCAGCAGCCAAGGGACACGCTGGGATGGCTACACCTTC | CASSQGTRWDGYTF
NA | TRBJ1-6 | TRBD1 | TRBV10-3 | TGTGCCATCAGGGGACAGGGGGCGGATTCACCCCTCCACTTT | CAIRGQGADSPLHF
NA | TRBJ1-5 | NA | TRBV30 | TGTGCCTGGAGACCCCAAGGTAGGGGCAATCAGCCCCAGCATTTT | CAWRPQGRGNQPQHF
NA | TRBJ2-3 | TRBD1 | TRBV10-3 | TGTGCCATCACCCAAGGGGACAGGGGATTTAGTCCGCAGTATTTT | CAITQGDRGFSPQYF